The 30 T cell receptor beta chains below come from one sample, sequenced in a study of T cell responses to AZD1222 COVID-19 vaccine. Assay used: immunoSEQ multiplex PCR; TCRdb lists only in-frame clones, some missing. The table shows roughly 250,000 clones, with 90% to 95% occurring only once. The specimen comprised peripheral blood, sampled on day 0 of AZD1222 vaccination. All receptors derive from an adult in good health.

The genes are TRBV11-3 and TRBJ1-3, with unresolved D. The germline V gene encodes CDR1 SGHNT and CDR2 YENEEA. The CDR3 is 15 amino acids. Trimming stripped 8 bases from V and 0 bases from J, with 14 bases between. CDR3 bases: TGTGCCAGCCTCGAGGAGTGGGGCTCTGGAAACACCATATATTTT. Translated, it gives CASLEEWGSGNTIYF.

The V call is TRBV7-2, the J call TRBJ2-1, with D possibly TRBD2 on 6 matching bases. CDR3 length equals 15 residues. Trimming shortened V by 5 bases and J by 8 bases, and 19 bases separated the two germline ends. Germline V gives CDR1 SGHTA, CDR2 FQGNSA. CDR3 sequence (DNA): TGTGCCAGCAGCCCAGGGCTAGCGCCCTCGGATGAGCAGTTCTTC. The encoded protein is CASSPGLAPSDEQFF.

The V and J genes are TRBV27 and TRBJ2-7, with D possibly TRBD2 on 6 matching bases. This CDR3 contains 13 residues. The ends were cut back, 0 bases at V and 6 bases at J, with 9 bases in the middle. Germline values: CDR1 MNHEY, CDR2 SMNVEV (reference sequence). CDR3 nucleotides: TGTGCCAGCAGTTTATCTAGGGACTCCGAGCAGTACTTC. As protein: CASSLSRDSEQYF.

V is TRBV3-1 (or the pseudogene TRBV3-2) and J is TRBJ1-1; D unresolved. Trimming took 1 base from V and 4 from J, leaving 13 bases between them. Germline assignment: CDR1 LGHDT and CDR2 YNNKEL (reference sequence). The CDR3 contains 15 residues. CDR3 loop: CASSQGVVRVTEAFF. The CDR3 nucleotides are TGTGCCAGCAGCCAAGGAGTCGTAAGGGTCACTGAAGCTTTCTTT.

The rearrangement joins TRBV6-5 to TRBJ1-5; TRBD1 matches 7 bases. This CDR3 is built from 15 residues. With 5 bases clipped from V and 0 bases from J, the junction kept 4 bases outside the gene matches. Germline V lookup: CDR1 MNHEY, CDR2 SVGAGI. This CDR3 reads CASSPQGHSNQPQHF. The CDR3 DNA follows: TGTGCCAGCAGTCCACAGGGGCATAGCAATCAGCCCCAGCATTTT.

This clone was seen a single time. The V call is TRBV7-3, the J call TRBJ2-1; 11 bases line up with TRBD1. CDR1 is SGHTA and CDR2 is FQGTGA in the germline V gene. The CDR3 consists of 16 residues. V dropped 5 bases and J dropped 6; count of bases not matched to a gene: 9. The CDR3 loop is CASSRDSGTGGNEQFF. The CDR3 DNA sequence: TGTGCCAGCAGCCGGGATTCCGGGACAGGGGGCAATGAGCAGTTCTTC.

The V gene is TRBV20-1, the J gene TRBJ2-7; D is uncertain. V lost 3 bases to trimming and J lost 0 bases, with 9 bases between them. The germline V gene encodes CDR1 DFQATT and CDR2 SNEGSKA (reference sequence). The CDR3 covers 13 residues. For the CDR3, the DNA is TGCAGTGCTAGTATCGGTTACTCCTACGAGCAGTACTTC. This encodes CSASIGYSYEQYF.

The chain has TRBV6-5 and TRBJ2-7, with 7 bases matching TRBD1. The CDR3 is made up of 16 amino acids. Germline lookup yields CDR1 MNHEY and CDR2 SVGAGI. Trimming at V came to 4 bases and at J to 4 bases, leaving 13 bases not matched to a gene. This CDR3 is CASSFLDRLARYEQYF. The CDR3 DNA reads TGTGCCAGCAGTTTCCTGGACAGGTTGGCACGTTACGAGCAGTACTTC.

The V and J genes are TRBV5-1 and TRBJ1-1; a weak D match, TRBD1 (5 bases). This CDR3 contains 15 residues. The V and J ends lost 5 bases and 0 bases respectively, with 14 bases between them. Germline V gene sequence: CDR1 SGHRS, CDR2 YFSETQ. The CDR3 DNA reads TGCGCCAGCAGAACCGACGGGACTTTGAACACTGAAGCTTTCTTT. Translated, it gives CASRTDGTLNTEAFF. The whole variable domain, filled in from reference TRBV5-1 and TRBJ1-1, reads KAGVTQTPRYLIKTRGQQVTLSCSPISGHRSVSWYQQTPGQGLQFLFEYFSETQRNKGNFPGRFSGRQFSNSRSEMNVSTLELGDSALYLCASRTDGTLNTEAFFGQGTRLTVV.

The chain uses TRBV27 and TRBJ2-6; D call uncertain. This CDR3 has 15 amino acids. Germline lookup yields CDR1 MNHEY and CDR2 SMNVEV (reference sequence). V lost 2 bases, J lost 1 base, and 6 bases lay in between. Here the CDR3 reads CASSLRTSGANVLTF. The CDR3 nucleotides read TGTGCCAGCAGTTTAAGAACGTCTGGGGCCAACGTCCTGACTTTC.

The chain has TRBV11-2 and TRBJ2-7; TRBD1 or TRBD2 may be the D gene (6 bases each). CDR1 and CDR2 from the germline V gene are SGHAT and FQNNGV. The CDR3 contains 16 residues. The germline V and J ends were trimmed by 4 bases and 5 bases, with 21 bases remaining between them. CDR3 bases: TGTGCCAGCAGCTCCAGGAATACGGGAGCAGGGGACGAGCAGTACTTC. Translated, it gives CASSSRNTGAGDEQYF.

The chain is built from TRBV19 and TRBJ1-5, with 7 bases aligning to TRBD1. Germline V lookup: CDR1 LNHDA, CDR2 SQIVND (reference sequence). The CDR3 is 14 residues long. J lost 7 bases, V lost 7 bases, and 10 bases had no gene match. The CDR3 DNA is TGTGCCAGTAATAGGGACAGAGTAGGACAGCCCCAGCATTTT. This sequence encodes CASNRDRVGQPQHF.

This clone showed up just once. The chain employs TRBV5-1 and TRBJ1-1; no firm D call. The CDR3 is 11 amino acids. V lost 3 bases to trimming and J lost 5 bases, with 5 bases between them. Germline lookup yields CDR1 SGHRS and CDR2 YFSETQ. The chain's CDR3 is CASSYGTEAFF. CDR3 bases: TGCGCCAGCAGCTACGGAACTGAAGCTTTCTTT.

The rearrangement uses TRBV18 and TRBJ2-1; 15 bases match TRBD2. CDR1 and CDR2 from the germline V gene are KGHSH and LQKENI. This CDR3 is 15 amino acids long. V was clipped by 3 bases and J by 9 bases; unmatched bases: 3. CDR3 residues: CASSPGLAGGVEQFF. The CDR3 DNA is TGTGCCAGCTCACCCGGACTAGCGGGAGGGGTTGAGCAGTTCTTC.

This chain joins TRBV19 and TRBJ1-2; possible D gene TRBD1, 5 bases. The germline CDR1 and CDR2 sequences are LNHDA and SQIVND (reference sequence). This CDR3 region has 14 residues. Trimming removed 7 bases from V and 2 bases from J, with 14 bases in between. The CDR3 DNA is TGTGCCAGTAACAACAGGCAGGGCAACTATGGCTACACCTTC. This translates into CASNNRQGNYGYTF. The entire variable domain, with the rest obtained from reference TRBV19 and TRBJ1-2, is as follows: DGGITQSPKYLFRKEGQNVTLSCEQNLNHDAMYWYRQDPGQGLRLIYYSQIVNDFQKGDIAEGYSVSREKKESFPLTVTSAQKNPTAFYLCASNNRQGNYGYTFGSGTRLTVV.

The chain carries TRBV23-1 and TRBJ1-5, with a tentative D call TRBD1 (5 bases). TRBV23-1 is given ORF status, its function remaining uncertain. CDR3 length equals 16 residues. The germline V and J ends were trimmed by 7 bases and 9 bases, with 25 bases remaining between them. The CDR3 coding sequence is TGCGCCAGCAACGGGAGGGGACTAAAGACCCAAGGGCCCCAGCATTTT. Translating it yields CASNGRGLKTQGPQHF.

This clone was seen a handful of times. This rearrangement joins TRBV4-3 to TRBJ1-5; D gene uncertain. Germline assignment: CDR1 LGHNA and CDR2 YSLEER. This CDR3 spans 16 amino acids. Trimming pared 0 bases from V and 0 bases from J, leaving 9 bases between. The DNA for the CDR3 is TGCGCCAGCAGCCAAGAGTTTTCAGGTAGCAATCAGCCCCAGCATTTT. It is translated as CASSQEFSGSNQPQHF.

The V gene is TRBV7-2, the J gene TRBJ2-7, with a possible D match to TRBD1 (5 bases). This CDR3 is built from 13 residues. Trimming took off 0 bases at V and 6 bases at J, with 9 bases between the two ends. Germline assignment: CDR1 SGHTA and CDR2 FQGNSA. The CDR3 coding sequence is TGTGCCAGCAGCTTAGCCCCCACAGGCGAGCAGTACTTC. It codes for CASSLAPTGEQYF.

The V and J genes are TRBV2 and TRBJ1-6; possible D gene TRBD1, 6 bases. In germline, CDR1 is SNHLY, CDR2 FYNNEI. The CDR3 loop spans 13 amino acids. V dropped 6 bases and J dropped 6 bases, with 9 bases sitting between them. The CDR3 nucleotides read TGTGCCAGCAGCCGGGACACTAATTCACCCCTCCACTTT. This codes for CASSRDTNSPLHF.

The rearrangement uses TRBV7-9 and TRBJ1-1; D is uncertain. V gave up 8 bases and J gave up 6 bases, with 13 bases separating them. Germline V gene data show CDR1 as SEHNR and CDR2 as FQNEAQ (reference sequence). CDR3 length equals 12 residues. CDR3 region: CASREEGAEAFF. The CDR3 bases are TGTGCCAGCCGGGAAGAAGGCGCTGAAGCTTTCTTT. The variable domain in full, with the rest retrieved from reference TRBV7-9 and TRBJ1-1, is DTGVSQNPRHKITKRGQNVTFRCDPISEHNRLYWYRQTLGQGPEFLTYFQNEAQLEKSRLLSDRFSAERPKGSFSTLEIQRTEQGDSAMYLCASREEGAEAFFGQGTRLTVV.

The chain uses TRBV23-1 and TRBJ2-5, with 7 bases fitting TRBD2. TRBV23-1 is recorded as an ORF, its role being uncertain. The CDR3 covers 15 residues. V shed 4 bases, J shed 2 bases, and the junction held 7 bases outside the gene matches. The CDR3 reads CASSPPGGAQETQYF. The CDR3 DNA sequence: TGCGCCAGCAGTCCCCCGGGAGGCGCGCAAGAGACCCAGTACTTC.

V and J are TRBV27 and TRBJ2-7, with 7 bases aligning to TRBD2. Unmatched junction bases numbered 5, after V lost 6 bases and J lost 6 bases. The CDR3 length is 12 residues. Germline CDR1 and CDR2: MNHEY and SMNVEV (reference sequence). CDR3: CASSLGGGEQYF. In nucleotides, the CDR3 is TGTGCCAGCAGCCTAGGCGGGGGCGAGCAGTACTTC.

The genes are TRBV9 and TRBJ2-3; 7 bases agree with TRBD2. After removal of 0 bases from V and 5 bases from J, the junction contained 6 bases not matched to a gene. Germline-derived CDR1 and CDR2 are SGDLS and YYNGEE. This CDR3 contains 15 residues. CDR3 sequence (DNA): TGTGCCAGCAGCGTAGAGGCGGGAGAGAGAGATACGCAGTATTTT. Translating it yields CASSVEAGERDTQYF.

This chain joins TRBV5-4 and TRBJ2-1; no firm D call. The CDR3 covers 16 residues. V shed 0 bases and J shed 1 base, with 11 bases lying between them. The germline gives CDR1 SGHNT, CDR2 YYREEE (reference sequence). This CDR3 reads CASSLEVVGSYNEQFF. CDR3 DNA: TGTGCCAGCAGCTTGGAGGTGGTCGGGTCCTACAATGAGCAGTTCTTC.

The genes are TRBV18 and TRBJ2-5; 10 bases match TRBD1. Germline V gene sequence: CDR1 KGHSH, CDR2 LQKENI. The CDR3 loop spans 15 amino acids. V dropped 6 bases and J dropped 10; count of bases not matched to a gene: 14. The CDR3 spells CASSRGQGGLRDQYF. In nucleotides, the CDR3 is TGTGCCAGCTCCCGCGGACAGGGGGGCTTGAGAGACCAGTACTTC.

The chain employs TRBV2 and TRBJ1-4; unclear D gene. Germline V lookup: CDR1 SNHLY, CDR2 FYNNEI. The germline V and J ends were trimmed by 7 bases and 10 bases, with 13 bases remaining between them. The CDR3 runs 12 residues. CDR3 sequence: CASTAEGVKLFF. CDR3 nucleotide sequence: TGTGCCAGCACAGCGGAGGGAGTAAAACTGTTTTTT.

The J gene is TRBJ1-1, the V gene TRBV19, with D perhaps matching TRBD1 (5 bases). This CDR3 has 16 amino acids. The germline V gene has CDR1 LNHDA and CDR2 SQIVND (reference sequence). The ends were cut back, 6 bases at V and 0 bases at J, with 17 bases in the middle. CDR3 sequence (DNA): TGTGCCAGTAGGACAGACGGGTACCTCATGAACACTGAAGCTTTCTTT. This codes for CASRTDGYLMNTEAFF.

The chain has TRBV4-1 and TRBJ2-1, with 12 bases that match TRBD2. The length of the CDR3 is 20 residues. V lost 4 bases, J lost 8 bases, and 21 bases stayed unmatched. Germline assignment: CDR1 MGHRA and CDR2 YSYEKL. This CDR3 reads CASSPPLTDRLAGVVHEQFF. Written as DNA, the CDR3 is TGCGCCAGCAGCCCACCCTTGACAGACCGACTAGCGGGAGTTGTACATGAGCAGTTCTTC.

The V gene is TRBV7-9, the J gene TRBJ1-5; D uncertain. CDR3 length: 14 residues. Between the trimmed V and J ends, which lost 3 bases and 5 bases, there was a span of 11 bases. Per the germline V gene, CDR1 is SEHNR and CDR2 is FQNEAQ (reference sequence). This CDR3 reads CASSFSGRDQPQHF. The CDR3 DNA follows: TGTGCCAGCAGCTTCTCGGGAAGGGATCAGCCCCAGCATTTT.

About this clone: The same CDR3 also results from other DNA sequences found in this sample. The chain links TRBV3-1 (or the pseudogene TRBV3-2) to TRBJ1-1; tentatively, D is TRBD1 (5 bases). Trimming removed 1 base at V and 3 bases at J, with 9 bases between. This CDR3 region has 14 residues. Germline CDR1 is LGHDT and CDR2 is YNNKEL (reference sequence). This CDR3 reads CASSQGGRDTEAFF. In nucleotides, the CDR3 is TGTGCCAGCAGCCAAGGGGGACGGGACACTGAAGCTTTCTTT.